Below are 13 T cell receptor beta chains sequenced from a single sample in a study of cytomegalovirus exposure and HLA in healthy donors. Researchers ran the PCR with 60 Vbeta and 13 Jbeta primers. The method was immunoSEQ multiplex PCR; TCRdb's version includes in-frame clones alone and lacks a portion of them. The sample records 120,000 or so clones, 75% to 90% being singletons. The sample was PBMCs. The receptors derive from a man between 35 and 55 years old in good health and CMV-seronegative.

The sample holds a few counts of this clone. This sequence joins TRBV2 and TRBJ2-3, with 14 nucleotides matching TRBD2. Looked up from germline, CDR1 is SNHLY and CDR2 is FYNNEI. The CDR3 contains 14 residues. J was trimmed by 4 bases and V by 9 bases; bases with no gene match: 3. CDR3 protein: CASRLAGGPDTQYF. CDR3 coding DNA: TGTGCCAGTCGACTAGCGGGGGGGCCAGATACGCAGTATTTT. Using reference TRBV2 and TRBJ2-3 for the parts outside the CDR3, the full variable domain is EPEVTQTPSHQVTQMGQEVILRCVPISNHLYFYWYRQILGQKVEFLVSFYNNEISEKSEIFDDQFSVERPDGSNFTLKIRSTKLEDSAMYFCASRLAGGPDTQYFGPGTRLTVL.

CDR3 loop: CASNRGSRDGTIYF. The CDR3 DNA follows: TGTGCCAGCAACCGGGGGAGCAGGGATGGGACCATATATTTT. The V call is TRBV6-1, the J call TRBJ1-3; the D gene is possibly TRBD1 (5 bases). Germline-derived CDR1 and CDR2 are MNHNS and SASEGT. V shed 7 bases and J shed 10 bases, with 20 bases lying between them. This CDR3 contains 14 residues.

This clone was picked up one time. The chain carries TRBV2 and TRBJ2-1; the match to TRBD2 covers 8 bases. From germline, CDR1 is SNHLY and CDR2 FYNNEI. Trimming at V came to 10 bases and at J to 6 bases, leaving 8 bases not matched to a gene. The CDR3 has 13 amino acids. The CDR3 loop is CATGLDLLNEQFF. Written as DNA, the CDR3 is TGTGCCACGGGACTAGATTTACTCAATGAGCAGTTCTTC.

CDR3: CASSLYSMAASNQPQHF. CDR3 sequence (DNA): TGTGCCAGCAGCTTGTATAGCATGGCGGCTAGCAATCAGCCCCAGCATTTT. The V and J genes are TRBV5-6 and TRBJ1-5; D gene unclear. CDR3 length: 17 amino acids. Germline values: CDR1 SGHDT, CDR2 YYEEEE. V was clipped by 1 base and J by 0 bases, with 14 bases between them. Using reference TRBV5-6 and TRBJ1-5 for the parts outside the CDR3, the full variable domain is DAGVTQSPTHLIKTRGQQVTLRCSPKSGHDTVSWYQQALGQGPQFIFQYYEEEERQRGNFPDRFSGHQFPNYSSELNVNALLLGDSALYLCASSLYSMAASNQPQHFGDGTRLSIL.

The rearrangement joins TRBV28 to TRBJ1-1; 7 bases match TRBD1. Germline values: CDR1 MDHEN, CDR2 SYDVKM. The CDR3 sequence is 15 residues long. V lost 6 bases, J lost 2 bases, and 9 bases stayed unmatched. CDR3 DNA sequence: TGTGCCAGCAGGAACCAGGGGGGTAGAAACACTGAAGCTTTCTTT. Translated: CASRNQGGRNTEAFF.

The chain carries TRBV7-7 and TRBJ2-5; D gene unclear. V was clipped by 2 bases and J by 1 base, with 8 bases between them. This CDR3 has 14 residues. Germline values: CDR1 SSHAT, CDR2 FNYEAQ (reference sequence). The CDR3 coding sequence is TGTGCCAGCAGCTTAACTTATTCCCAAGAGACCCAGTACTTC. Translation gives CASSLTYSQETQYF.

The chain combines TRBV28 with TRBJ1-3; D is uncertain. This CDR3 contains 16 residues. Trimming left V 3 bases short and J 0 bases short, with 12 bases between. Germline CDR1 MDHEN, CDR2 SYDVKM. The CDR3 protein is CASSLFAGSSGNTIYF. The CDR3 coding sequence is TGTGCCAGCAGTTTGTTCGCGGGGAGCTCTGGAAACACCATATATTTT. Full variable domain (outside the CDR3, taken from reference TRBV28 and TRBJ1-3): DVKVTQSSRYLVKRTGEKVFLECVQDMDHENMFWYRQDPGLGLRLIYFSYDVKMKEKGDIPEGYSVSREKKERFSLILESASTNQTSMYLCASSLFAGSSGNTIYFGEGSWLTVV.

This chain uses TRBV28 with TRBJ2-1, with no clear D. Germline V gene sequence: CDR1 MDHEN, CDR2 SYDVKM. The CDR3 loop spans 14 amino acids. V lost 3 bases and J 1 base, leaving 7 bases between the germline ends. In nucleotides, the CDR3 is TGTGCCAGCAGTTTGGTACAGTCCTACAATGAGCAGTTCTTC. Translating it yields CASSLVQSYNEQFF.

The V and J genes are TRBV30 and TRBJ1-2; the D gene is possibly TRBD1 (6 bases). The germline V gene encodes CDR1 GTSNPN and CDR2 SVGIG (reference sequence). This CDR3 has 14 amino acids. Trimming left V 3 bases short and J 5 bases short, with 16 bases between. This CDR3 reads CAWRSNTGRYGYTF. The CDR3 DNA follows: TGTGCCTGGAGGTCTAACACAGGGAGATATGGCTACACCTTC.

V gene TRBV28 combines with J gene TRBJ1-6; no definite D call. V gave up 3 bases and J gave up 11 bases, with 14 bases separating them. Germline V gives CDR1 MDHEN, CDR2 SYDVKM. The CDR3 totals 14 residues. CDR3 DNA: TGTGCCAGCAGTTTCCGGGAAGGGAGTGCACCCCTCCACTTT. Amino acids: CASSFREGSAPLHF. The full variable domain, rest sourced from reference TRBV28 and TRBJ1-6, is DVKVTQSSRYLVKRTGEKVFLECVQDMDHENMFWYRQDPGLGLRLIYFSYDVKMKEKGDIPEGYSVSREKKERFSLILESASTNQTSMYLCASSFREGSAPLHFGNGTRLTVT.

The chain uses TRBV7-9 and TRBJ1-4, with D possibly TRBD1 on 6 matching bases. This CDR3 spans 17 amino acids. Trimming took off 5 bases at V and 0 bases at J, with 16 bases between the two ends. Germline V lookup: CDR1 SEHNR, CDR2 FQNEAQ (reference sequence). The CDR3 is CASSRDTRHATNEKLFF. The CDR3 DNA reads as TGTGCCAGCAGCCGGGACACCCGACATGCAACTAATGAAAAACTGTTTTTT.

The chain uses TRBV30 and TRBJ1-2, with 9 bases identical to TRBD1. The CDR3 runs 15 residues. Germline assignment: CDR1 GTSNPN and CDR2 SVGIG (reference sequence). The V and J ends lost 2 bases and 2 bases, in that order; junction bases with no gene match: 6. The CDR3 spells CAWSLGQGLNYGYTF. The CDR3 region has the DNA TGTGCCTGGAGTTTGGGACAGGGACTAAACTATGGCTACACCTTC.

The rearrangement links TRBV4-2 to TRBJ2-5; 9 nucleotides agree with TRBD2. The CDR3 has 15 residues. V gave up 0 bases and J gave up 5 bases; unmatched junction bases: 4. The germline V gene has CDR1 LGHNA and CDR2 YNFKEQ. The CDR3 coding sequence is TGTGCCAGCAGCCAAGATCTCGGACTAGCGGAGACCCAGTACTTC. Translating gives CASSQDLGLAETQYF.